This T cell receptor beta chain is drawn from a study of healthy donors' naive CD4 and CD8 T cells (dated by TCRdb to 2015 to 2017). About the investigation overall: Donor selection covered three age groups (20-25, 40-50 and 60-70 years) with more than five people in each, and the resulting cohort had a mean age of roughly 45 and was half female. For TCR alpha, a new primer set covering all functional IMGT alpha gene variants was designed, and the rest of the protocol matched the beta-chain workflow. To check how TCR variation relates to lineage commitment, the researchers sequenced rearranged TCR alpha and beta chains taken from naive CD4+ and CD8+ T cells. The peripheral blood mononuclear cells came from some 17 individuals who were healthy and unrelated. The donors were HLA-typed by sequencing at HLA-A, -B, -C, -DRB1, -DQB1 and -DPB1, using the SBTexcellerator protocol, an ABI3130xl analyzer and SBTengine software.

From the germline V gene, CDR1 is MNHEY and CDR2 is SVGAGI. V ends up 6 bases short and J 5 bases short, with an unmatched junction base count of 6. The CDR3 goes from the cysteine to the phenylalanine over 13 residues. Of all the DNA, just the CDR3 is kept, 39 bases in frame from base 1. Sequencing instrument: 454 GS FLX Titanium. A previously published linear amplification protocol was used to build the TCR libraries, starting from roughly 480 ng of total RNA. Sequencing was carried out on the Roche/454 Genome Sequencer using Titanium chemistry. The paper's processing steps were these. From 4 or 5 of the healthy donors, about 74,000 rearranged TCR alpha transcripts were sequenced. Duplicate transcripts were dropped, and unique TCR clonotypes were identified by the CDR3 junction according to IMGT nomenclature. In R 2.13.0, logistic regression modeled CD4 versus CD8 status on V and J genes, adjusting for donor effects, with Bonferroni correction for multiple testing. The public reads were reprocessed in TCRdb via fastp at Q25 and MiXCR, keeping in-frame beta chains. Entries are consolidated by CDR3 protein sequence, retaining the most common genes and DNA. TCRdb assigned the V and J calls; the authors' analysis was not used. The sample records approximately 180,000 distinct CDR3 sequences, about 70% of which are singletons. In total, the top ten clones hold approximately 2.5% of the sample.

Cells with a CD4+CD8-CD45RO-CD45RA+ profile were isolated by FACS and defined as naive CD4+ T cells, and those with a CD8+CD4-CD45RA+CD27bright profile were defined as naive CD8+ T cells. The antibodies used for sorting targeted CD4 (RPA-T4), CD8 (SK1), CD27 (O323), CD45RA (HI100) and CD45RO (UCHL1). Results and caveats for the whole study, not just this receptor: Most V and J gene segments were reportedly biased between naive CD4+ and CD8+ cells, consistently across donors and independent of HLA genotype. Because alpha and beta chains were sequenced in bulk and could not be paired, the effects of the two chains in combination were not assessed. In both chains, CD4+ lineage was associated with a positively charged CDR3, and CD8+ lineage was associated with a negatively charged CDR3. Taken together, V genes, J genes and CDR3 charge appeared to account for roughly 13% of the variance in CD4/CD8 propensity, mostly acting in an additive way. The study did not directly address whether homeostatic proliferation of naive T cells might have biased the repertoire.

In regard to this clonotype: Its cognate antigen has yet to be identified. Base-call qualities are not available, and no considerably larger clone is one nucleotide away.

This sequence uses TRBV6-5 and TRBJ2-5, with TRBD2 matching 7 junction bases. The clonotype comes from a pool of human donors in good health; the sample pools cells from several healthy donors. The sample comprised naive CD4+ and CD8+ T cells sorted from blood, pooled from several donors. The label giving this sample's cell subset or site can be read as: FACS-sorted naive CD4+ (CD45RO-CD45RA+) and naive CD8+ (CD45RA+CD27bright) T cells. The DNA sequence follows: TGTGCCAGCAGGCGCAGCGGGGATGAGACCCAGTACTTC. Protein translation: CASRRSGDETQYF.